These T cell receptor beta chains were read from a single sample in a study of blood T cell repertoires in COVID-19. Profiled with immunoSEQ multiplex PCR; TCRdb holds only in-frame clones, not every one. Found here are a few hundred thousand clones, roughly 86% of them singletons; the top ten hold around 1.6%. Sequencing input: peripheral blood. These receptors were collected from a woman aged 45-65 years with acute or convalescent COVID-19. The conserved cysteine and the conserved F or W are not part of the CDR3 here. Each record gives: V gene, J gene, CDR3 protein.

>TRBV10-3|TRBJ2-3
AISQETGYSTDTQY
>TRBV7-9|TRBJ2-3
ASSATRGTQY
>TRBV9|TRBJ1-2
ASSVNLQGYGYT
>TRBV9|TRBJ1-5
ASSVSDGPGRAQH
>TRBV29-1|TRBJ1-1
SASWGGEGTEAF
>TRBV29-1|TRBJ1-5
SVAAQGDSNQPQH
>TRBV5-4|TRBJ2-1
ASSLAGLANRGGF
>TRBV5-1|TRBJ2-1
ASSWTSGSLYEQF
>TRBV15|TRBJ2-3
ATSVGLAGFTDTQY
>TRBV27|TRBJ2-7
ASRVYVATVYEQY
>TRBV15|TRBJ2-2
ATSTGVDGELF
>TRBV19|TRBJ1-2
ASSILTGPANYGYT
>TRBV23-1|TRBJ1-5
ASSQSWDRGSNQPQH
>TRBV24-1|TRBJ1-4
ATSDPGQGGEKLF
>TRBV7-3|TRBJ2-5
ASSPTGTQGTQY
>TRBV5-1|TRBJ2-3
ASSLGGSGTFTDTQY
>TRBV20-1|TRBJ1-1
SASRGGMNTEAF
>TRBV7-9|TRBJ1-2
ASSLGTANYGYT
>TRBV7-9|TRBJ1-4
ASSLKGDEKLF
>TRBV3-1/TRBV3-2|TRBJ2-1
ASSLTDPYNEQF
>TRBV10-3|TRBJ1-6
ASQGGQYNSPLH
>TRBV3-1/TRBV3-2|TRBJ2-1
ASSHQREGNYEQF
>TRBV4-3|TRBJ1-1
ASSQQENTEAF
>TRBV6-5|TRBJ1-1
TTLKQGGRNTEAF
>TRBV9|TRBJ2-3
ASSVVASADTQY
>TRBV11-2|TRBJ2-2
ASSLGTWDRTSGELF
>TRBV6-5|TRBJ2-1
ASSYEGAYNEQF
>TRBV2|TRBJ1-1
ASRAGGAANTEAF